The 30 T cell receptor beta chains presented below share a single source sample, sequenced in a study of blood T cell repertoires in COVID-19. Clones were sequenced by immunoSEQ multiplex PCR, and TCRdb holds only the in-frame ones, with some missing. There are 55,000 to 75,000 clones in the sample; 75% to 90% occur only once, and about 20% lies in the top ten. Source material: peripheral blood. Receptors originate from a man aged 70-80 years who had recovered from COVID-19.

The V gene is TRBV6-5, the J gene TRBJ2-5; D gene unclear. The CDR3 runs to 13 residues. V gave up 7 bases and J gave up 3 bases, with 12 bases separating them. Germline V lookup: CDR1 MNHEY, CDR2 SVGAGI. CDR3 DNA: TGTGCCAGCATTCTTGCGGCAAAAGAGACCCAGTACTTC. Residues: CASILAAKETQYF.

As DNA, the CDR3 is TGTGCCTGGAGCGCTAGCGGGAACAATGAGCAGTTCTTC. As protein: CAWSASGNNEQFF. The gene calls are TRBV30 and TRBJ2-1; 9 bases map to TRBD2. V lost 3 bases to trimming and J lost 5 bases; unmatched junction nucleotides: 2. The CDR3 totals 13 residues. Per the germline V gene, CDR1 is GTSNPN and CDR2 is SVGIG (reference sequence).

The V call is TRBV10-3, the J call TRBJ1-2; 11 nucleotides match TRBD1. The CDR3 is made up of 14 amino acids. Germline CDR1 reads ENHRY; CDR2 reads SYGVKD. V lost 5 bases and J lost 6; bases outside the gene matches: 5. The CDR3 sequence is CAISLGQGVDGYTF. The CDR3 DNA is TGTGCCATCAGTCTGGGACAGGGGGTGGATGGCTACACCTTC.

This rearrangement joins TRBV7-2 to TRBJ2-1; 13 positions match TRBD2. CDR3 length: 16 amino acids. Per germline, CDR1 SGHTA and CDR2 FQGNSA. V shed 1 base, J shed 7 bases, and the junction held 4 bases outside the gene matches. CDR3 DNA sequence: TGTGCCAGCAGCTTAGACGGGACTAGCGGGGCTAATGAGCAGTTCTTC. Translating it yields CASSLDGTSGANEQFF.

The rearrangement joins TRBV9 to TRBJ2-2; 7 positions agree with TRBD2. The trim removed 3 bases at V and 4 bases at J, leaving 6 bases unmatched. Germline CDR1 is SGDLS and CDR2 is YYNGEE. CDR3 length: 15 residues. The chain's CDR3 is CASSASRTSTGELFF. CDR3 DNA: TGTGCCAGCAGCGCTAGTCGGACTAGCACCGGGGAGCTGTTTTTT.

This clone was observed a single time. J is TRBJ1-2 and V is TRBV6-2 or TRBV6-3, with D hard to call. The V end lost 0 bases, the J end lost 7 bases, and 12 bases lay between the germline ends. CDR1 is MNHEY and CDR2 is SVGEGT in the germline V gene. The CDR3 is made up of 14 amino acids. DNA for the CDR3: TGTGCCAGCAGTTACTCGAGTTCCGGGAGTGGCTACACCTTC. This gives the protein CASSYSSSGSGYTF.

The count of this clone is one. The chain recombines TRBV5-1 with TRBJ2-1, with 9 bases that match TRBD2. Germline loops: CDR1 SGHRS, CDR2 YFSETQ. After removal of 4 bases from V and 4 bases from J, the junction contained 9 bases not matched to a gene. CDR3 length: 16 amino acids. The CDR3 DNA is TGCGCCAGCAGCCCGGGGTCTAGCGGGACATACAATGAGCAGTTCTTC. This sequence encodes CASSPGSSGTYNEQFF.

CDR3 region: CASSMTGSQPQHF. The CDR3 region has the DNA TGTGCCAGTAGTATGACCGGGTCCCAGCCCCAGCATTTT. The chain links TRBV19 to TRBJ1-5; the D is unclear. This CDR3 spans 13 amino acids. Trimming removed 3 bases at V and 7 bases at J, with 10 bases between. Germline V CDR1 and CDR2: LNHDA, SQIVND (reference sequence). Variable domain in full (rest from reference TRBV19 and TRBJ1-5): DGGITQSPKYLFRKEGQNVTLSCEQNLNHDAMYWYRQDPGQGLRLIYYSQIVNDFQKGDIAEGYSVSREKKESFPLTVTSAQKNPTAFYLCASSMTGSQPQHFGDGTRLSIL.

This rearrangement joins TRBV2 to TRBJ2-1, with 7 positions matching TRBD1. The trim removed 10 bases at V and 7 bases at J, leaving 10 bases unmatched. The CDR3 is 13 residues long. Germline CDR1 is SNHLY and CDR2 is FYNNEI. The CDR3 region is CATQGDRANEQFF. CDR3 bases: TGTGCCACCCAGGGGGATCGGGCGAATGAGCAGTTCTTC.

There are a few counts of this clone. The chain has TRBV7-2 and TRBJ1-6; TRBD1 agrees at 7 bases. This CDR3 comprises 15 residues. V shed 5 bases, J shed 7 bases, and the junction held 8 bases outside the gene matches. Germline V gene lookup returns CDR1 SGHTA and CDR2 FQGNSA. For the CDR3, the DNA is TGTGCCAGCAGCGTAGATAGGGGGCAAAATTCACCCCTCCACTTT. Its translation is CASSVDRGQNSPLHF.

CDR3 region: CATQDRADYEQYF. Here the CDR3 DNA reads TGTGCCACCCAGGACAGGGCCGACTACGAGCAGTACTTC. The rearrangement links TRBV10-3 to TRBJ2-7; 8 bases fit TRBD1. The germline V gene has CDR1 ENHRY and CDR2 SYGVKD. V shed 10 bases, J shed 3 bases, and the junction held 8 bases outside the gene matches. The CDR3 runs to 13 residues.

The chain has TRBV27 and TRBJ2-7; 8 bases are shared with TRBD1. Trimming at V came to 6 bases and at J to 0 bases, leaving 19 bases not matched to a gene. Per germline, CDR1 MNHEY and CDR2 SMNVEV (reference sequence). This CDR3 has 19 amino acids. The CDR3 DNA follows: TGTGCCAGCAGCCGAATATCCGGATTGGGACAGGCGACCTCCTACGAGCAGTACTTC. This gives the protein CASSRISGLGQATSYEQYF.

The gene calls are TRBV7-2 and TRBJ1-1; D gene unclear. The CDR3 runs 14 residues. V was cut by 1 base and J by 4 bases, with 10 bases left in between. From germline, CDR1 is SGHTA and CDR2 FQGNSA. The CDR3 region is CASSLEAYGTEAFF. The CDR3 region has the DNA TGTGCCAGCAGCTTAGAAGCCTATGGCACTGAAGCTTTCTTT. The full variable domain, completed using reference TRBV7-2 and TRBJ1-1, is GAGVSQSPSNKVTEKGKDVELRCDPISGHTALYWYRQSLGQGLEFLIYFQGNSAPDKSGLPSDRFSAERTGGSVSTLTIQRTQQEDSAVYLCASSLEAYGTEAFFGQGTRLTVV.

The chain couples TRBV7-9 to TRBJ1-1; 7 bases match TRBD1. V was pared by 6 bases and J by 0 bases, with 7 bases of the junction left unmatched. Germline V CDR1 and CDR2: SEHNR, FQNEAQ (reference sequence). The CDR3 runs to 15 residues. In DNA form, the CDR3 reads TGTGCCAGCAGTACCGCGACAGGGATGAACACTGAAGCTTTCTTT. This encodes CASSTATGMNTEAFF.

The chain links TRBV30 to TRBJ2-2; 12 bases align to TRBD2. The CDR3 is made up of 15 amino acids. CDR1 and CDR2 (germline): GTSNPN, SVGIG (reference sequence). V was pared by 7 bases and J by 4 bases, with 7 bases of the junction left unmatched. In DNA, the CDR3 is TGTGCCTCCCCGACTAGCGGGAGTATCACCGGGGAGCTGTTTTTT. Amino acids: CASPTSGSITGELFF.

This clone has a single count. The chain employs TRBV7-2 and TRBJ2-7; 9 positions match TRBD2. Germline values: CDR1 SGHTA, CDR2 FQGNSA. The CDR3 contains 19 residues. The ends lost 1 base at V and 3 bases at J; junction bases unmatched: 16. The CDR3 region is CASSLVAPSSGGDYYEQYF. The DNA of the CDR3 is TGTGCCAGCAGCTTAGTGGCTCCCAGTAGCGGGGGAGACTACTACGAGCAGTACTTC.

The CDR3 protein is CASSDTGEFREAFF. The CDR3 region has the DNA TGTGCCAGCAGTGATACGGGAGAATTCAGAGAAGCTTTCTTT. V is TRBV2 and J is TRBJ1-1; D gene unclear. Trimming took off 3 bases at V and 8 bases at J, with 16 bases between the two ends. The CDR3 consists of 14 residues. CDR1 and CDR2 (germline): SNHLY, FYNNEI.

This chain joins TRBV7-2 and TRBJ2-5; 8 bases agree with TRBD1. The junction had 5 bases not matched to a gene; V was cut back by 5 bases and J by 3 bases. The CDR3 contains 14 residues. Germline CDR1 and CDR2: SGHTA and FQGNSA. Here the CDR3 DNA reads TGTGCCAGCAGCCAGACAGGGGTCAAAGAGACCCAGTACTTC. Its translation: CASSQTGVKETQYF.

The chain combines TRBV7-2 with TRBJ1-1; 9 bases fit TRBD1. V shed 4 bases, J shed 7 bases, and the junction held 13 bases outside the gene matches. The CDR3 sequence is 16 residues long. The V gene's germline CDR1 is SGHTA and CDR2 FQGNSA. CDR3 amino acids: CASSSDYAQGAVEAFF. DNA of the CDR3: TGTGCCAGCAGCTCCGATTATGCACAGGGGGCCGTTGAAGCTTTCTTT. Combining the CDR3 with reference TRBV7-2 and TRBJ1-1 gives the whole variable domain GAGVSQSPSNKVTEKGKDVELRCDPISGHTALYWYRQSLGQGLEFLIYFQGNSAPDKSGLPSDRFSAERTGGSVSTLTIQRTQQEDSAVYLCASSSDYAQGAVEAFFGQGTRLTVV.

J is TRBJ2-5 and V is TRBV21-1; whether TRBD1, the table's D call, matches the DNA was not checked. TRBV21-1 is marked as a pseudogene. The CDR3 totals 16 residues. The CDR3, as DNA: TGTGCCAGCAGCAAAATCGGCGGGACAGGCCAGAAGACCCAGTACTTC. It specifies CASSKIGGTGQKTQYF.

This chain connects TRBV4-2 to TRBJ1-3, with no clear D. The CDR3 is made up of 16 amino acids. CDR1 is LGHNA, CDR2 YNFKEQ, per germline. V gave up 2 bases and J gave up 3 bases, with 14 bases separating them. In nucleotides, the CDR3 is TGTGCCAGCAGCCAAAATCTGGTAGGCGGTGGAAACACCATATATTTT. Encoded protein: CASSQNLVGGGNTIYF.

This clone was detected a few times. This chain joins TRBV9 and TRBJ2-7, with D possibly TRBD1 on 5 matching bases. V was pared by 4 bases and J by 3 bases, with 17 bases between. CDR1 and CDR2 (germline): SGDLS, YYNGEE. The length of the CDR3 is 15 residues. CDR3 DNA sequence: TGTGCCAGCAGCCCTTCTTCAAGGGGCCACTACGAGCAGTACTTC. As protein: CASSPSSRGHYEQYF.

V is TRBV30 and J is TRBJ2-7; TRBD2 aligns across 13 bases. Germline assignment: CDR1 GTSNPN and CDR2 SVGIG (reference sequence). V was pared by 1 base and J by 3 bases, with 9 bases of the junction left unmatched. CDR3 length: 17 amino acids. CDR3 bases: TGTGCCTGGAGTGCGGGTACCGGGACTAGCGGGATCTACGAGCAGTACTTC. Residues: CAWSAGTGTSGIYEQYF. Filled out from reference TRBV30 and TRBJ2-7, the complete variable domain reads SQTIHQWPATLVQPVGSPLSLECTVEGTSNPNLYWYRQAAGRGLQLLFYSVGIGQISSEVPQNLSASRPQDRQFILSSKKLLLSDSGFYLCAWSAGTGTSGIYEQYFGPGTRLTVT.

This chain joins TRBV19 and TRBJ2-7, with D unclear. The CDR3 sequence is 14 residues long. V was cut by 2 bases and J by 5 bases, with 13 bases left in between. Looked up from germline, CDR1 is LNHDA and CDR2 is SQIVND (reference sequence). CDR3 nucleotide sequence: TGTGCCAGTAGTATAATTGGTCAGGTCGACGAGCAGTACTTC. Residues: CASSIIGQVDEQYF.

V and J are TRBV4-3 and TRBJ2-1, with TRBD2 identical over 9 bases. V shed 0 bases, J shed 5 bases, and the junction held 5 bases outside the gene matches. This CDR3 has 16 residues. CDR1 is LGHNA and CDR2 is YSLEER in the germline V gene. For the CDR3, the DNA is TGCGCCAGCAGCCAAGAAACACTAGCGGGCCACAATGAGCAGTTCTTC. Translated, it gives CASSQETLAGHNEQFF.

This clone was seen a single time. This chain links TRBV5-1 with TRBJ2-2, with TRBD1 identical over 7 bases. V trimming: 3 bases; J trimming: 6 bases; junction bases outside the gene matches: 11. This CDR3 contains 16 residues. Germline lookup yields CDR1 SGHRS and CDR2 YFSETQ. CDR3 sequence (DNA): TGCGCCAGCAGCTCCCTTGGGACAGCAAATTCCGGGGAGCTGTTTTTT. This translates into CASSSLGTANSGELFF.

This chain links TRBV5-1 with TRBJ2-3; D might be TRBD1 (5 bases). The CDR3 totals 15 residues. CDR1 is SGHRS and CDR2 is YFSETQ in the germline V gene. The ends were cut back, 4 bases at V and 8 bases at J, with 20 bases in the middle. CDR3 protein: CASSAEGERWGTQYF. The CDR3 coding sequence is TGCGCCAGCAGCGCGGAAGGGGAACGTTGGGGTACGCAGTATTTT.

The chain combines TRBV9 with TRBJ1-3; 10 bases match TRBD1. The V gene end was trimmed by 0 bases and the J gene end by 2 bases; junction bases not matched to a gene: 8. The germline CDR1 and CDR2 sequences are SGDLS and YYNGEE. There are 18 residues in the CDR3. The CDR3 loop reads CASSVALRQGAPGNTIYF. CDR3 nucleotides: TGTGCCAGCAGCGTAGCTCTTCGACAGGGGGCCCCTGGAAACACCATATATTTT.

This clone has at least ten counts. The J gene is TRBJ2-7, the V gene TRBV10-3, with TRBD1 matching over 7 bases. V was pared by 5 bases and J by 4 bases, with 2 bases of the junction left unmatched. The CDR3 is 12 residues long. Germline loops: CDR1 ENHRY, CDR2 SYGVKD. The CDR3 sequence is CAISQQGYEQYF. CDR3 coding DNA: TGTGCCATCAGTCAACAGGGGTACGAGCAGTACTTC.

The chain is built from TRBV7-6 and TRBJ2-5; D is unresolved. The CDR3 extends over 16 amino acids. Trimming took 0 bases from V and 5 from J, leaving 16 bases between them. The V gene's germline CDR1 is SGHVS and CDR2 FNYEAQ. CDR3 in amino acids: CASSLAPGTTLETQYF. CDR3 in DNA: TGTGCCAGCAGCTTAGCGCCGGGTACTACCTTGGAGACCCAGTACTTC. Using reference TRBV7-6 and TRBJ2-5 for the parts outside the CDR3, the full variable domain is GAGVSQSPRYKVTKRGQDVALRCDPISGHVSLYWYRQALGQGPEFLTYFNYEAQQDKSGLPNDRFSAERPEGSISTLTIQRTEQRDSAMYRCASSLAPGTTLETQYFGPGTRLLVL.